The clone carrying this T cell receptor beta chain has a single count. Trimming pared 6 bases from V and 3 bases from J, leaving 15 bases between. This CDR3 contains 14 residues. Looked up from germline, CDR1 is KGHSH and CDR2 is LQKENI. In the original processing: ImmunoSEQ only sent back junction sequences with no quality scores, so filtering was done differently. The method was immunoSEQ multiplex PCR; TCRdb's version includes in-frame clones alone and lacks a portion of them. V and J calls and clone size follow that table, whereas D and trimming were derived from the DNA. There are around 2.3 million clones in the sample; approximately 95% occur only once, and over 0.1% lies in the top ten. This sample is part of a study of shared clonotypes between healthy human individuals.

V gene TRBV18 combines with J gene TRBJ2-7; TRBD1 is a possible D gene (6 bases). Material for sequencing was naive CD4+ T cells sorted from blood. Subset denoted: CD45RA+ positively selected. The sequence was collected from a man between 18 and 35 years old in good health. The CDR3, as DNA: TGTGCCAGCTCCTCCGGGACAAAAGGCTACGAGCAGTACTTC. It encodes CASSSGTKGYEQYF.